A single sample is the source of the 25 T cell receptor beta chains below, sequenced in a study of shared clonotypes between healthy human individuals. Libraries were prepared by immunoSEQ multiplex PCR; TCRdb keeps only in-frame clonotypes and omits some of them. The table shows about 470,000 clones, with about 76% occurring only once. Material: PBMCs. Source of these receptors: a middle-aged woman in good health. Some clones in this sample may be carry-over from other donors' samples.

V and J are TRBV5-6 and TRBJ2-1; 7 bases agree with TRBD2. This CDR3 has 14 amino acids. V shed 0 bases and J 5 bases; nucleotides not matched to a gene: 2. In germline, CDR1 is SGHDT, CDR2 YYEEEE. Written as DNA, the CDR3 is TGTGCCAGCAGCTTGGCCCTAGCGGACAATGAGCAGTTCTTC. Translation: CASSLALADNEQFF. Based on the CDR3 plus reference TRBV5-6 and TRBJ2-1, the full variable domain is DAGVTQSPTHLIKTRGQQVTLRCSPKSGHDTVSWYQQALGQGPQFIFQYYEEEERQRGNFPDRFSGHQFPNYSSELNVNALLLGDSALYLCASSLALADNEQFFGPGTRLTVL.

This clone was seen just once. The chain uses TRBV5-1 and TRBJ1-1; D is perhaps TRBD1 (5 bases). The CDR3 is made up of 14 amino acids. Germline CDR1 is SGHRS and CDR2 is YFSETQ. Trimming shortened V by 3 bases and J by 6 bases, and 15 bases separated the two germline ends. The CDR3 here is CASSSEIRGAEAFF. In DNA form, the CDR3 reads TGCGCCAGCAGCTCTGAGATACGGGGCGCTGAAGCTTTCTTT. The variable domain in full, with the rest retrieved from reference TRBV5-1 and TRBJ1-1, is KAGVTQTPRYLIKTRGQQVTLSCSPISGHRSVSWYQQTPGQGLQFLFEYFSETQRNKGNFPGRFSGRQFSNSRSEMNVSTLELGDSALYLCASSSEIRGAEAFFGQGTRLTVV.

This clone has more than one count but fewer than ten. The V and J genes are TRBV7-9 and TRBJ2-2; D unresolved. Trimming pared 2 bases from V and 6 bases from J, leaving 10 bases between. Germline CDR1 SEHNR, CDR2 FQNEAQ (reference sequence). The CDR3 length is 14 residues. The CDR3 region is CASSLTDPSGELFF. As DNA, the CDR3 is TGTGCCAGCAGCTTAACAGACCCCTCCGGGGAGCTGTTTTTT.

This clone was seen a few times. The genes are TRBV2 and TRBJ1-1; no reliable D call. Germline loops: CDR1 SNHLY, CDR2 FYNNEI. There are 14 residues in the CDR3. V was pared by 4 bases and J by 2 bases, with 11 bases between. Written as DNA, the CDR3 is TGTGCCAGCAGTGTGGAAGTGGGAAACACTGAAGCTTTCTTT. It codes for CASSVEVGNTEAFF.

The chain carries TRBV2 and TRBJ1-4; unclear D gene. Germline V lookup: CDR1 SNHLY, CDR2 FYNNEI. V was clipped by 4 bases and J by 5 bases, with 11 bases between them. The CDR3 runs 14 residues. CDR3 sequence (DNA): TGTGCCAGCAGTGGGTCTGCCGGGAATGAAAAACTGTTTTTT. It yields the protein CASSGSAGNEKLFF.

The chain uses TRBV30 and TRBJ1-2; 7 bases agree with TRBD1. J gave up 6 bases and V 3 bases, and 13 bases lay outside the gene matches. Germline CDR1 reads GTSNPN; CDR2 reads SVGIG (reference sequence). The CDR3 has 15 amino acids. CDR3 amino acids: CAWSIGGAGSDGYTF. The CDR3 bases are TGTGCCTGGAGCATAGGGGGCGCGGGTTCCGATGGCTACACCTTC.

The chain employs TRBV19 and TRBJ2-7; 9 positions agree with TRBD1. Germline CDR1 is LNHDA and CDR2 is SQIVND (reference sequence). The CDR3 has 15 residues. Germline trimming cut 7 bases from V and 2 bases from J; bases unmatched to any gene: 9. The CDR3 DNA is TGTGCCAGTACCCCGTCTGGACAGGGGCCCTACGAGCAGTACTTC. Translated, it gives CASTPSGQGPYEQYF.

The V gene is TRBV27, the J gene TRBJ2-7; D is unclear. Trimming shortened V by 3 bases and J by 4 bases, and 13 bases separated the two germline ends. Germline V lookup: CDR1 MNHEY, CDR2 SMNVEV (reference sequence). The CDR3 is 14 residues long. The CDR3 region is CASSFSGPQYEQYF. The CDR3 DNA reads TGTGCCAGCAGTTTCTCTGGGCCCCAATACGAGCAGTACTTC.

The chain is built from TRBV2 and TRBJ2-7; D is ambiguous. This CDR3 region has 14 residues. V shed 6 bases and J shed 6 bases, with 18 bases lying between them. Germline-derived CDR1 and CDR2 are SNHLY and FYNNEI. The CDR3 loop is CASRSAGFTSEQYF. CDR3 DNA sequence: TGTGCCAGCAGGTCGGCCGGGTTCACTTCCGAGCAGTACTTC.

The table lists this clone with many counts. An end of the junction does not agree with germline; a read error may underlie this. V is TRBV11-2 and J is TRBJ2-7; possibly TRBD1 for D (5 bases). The CDR3 is 12 residues long. The V gene's germline CDR1 is SGHAT and CDR2 FQNNGV. CDR3 sequence reads: CASSVDRDEQYF. For the CDR3, the DNA is TGTGCCAGCAGCGTAGACAGAGACGAGCAGTACTTC.

CDR3 region: CASSLSRVATDTQYF. DNA for the CDR3: TGTGCCAGCAGCTTAAGTCGAGTCGCCACAGATACGCAGTATTTT. The chain is built from TRBV7-3 and TRBJ2-3, with D hard to call. This CDR3 is built from 15 residues. V was pared by 1 base and J by 2 bases, with 10 bases between. CDR1 is SGHTA and CDR2 is FQGTGA in the germline V gene.

This clone has a single count. The chain employs TRBV27 and TRBJ2-1; 10 bases map to TRBD2. Germline V gives CDR1 MNHEY, CDR2 SMNVEV (reference sequence). This CDR3 has 16 amino acids. The V and J ends lost 1 base and 7 bases, in that order; junction bases with no gene match: 7. Here the CDR3 reads CASSLFSSGSFNEQFF. CDR3 bases: TGTGCCAGCAGTTTATTTTCTAGCGGGAGTTTTAATGAGCAGTTCTTC.

V gene TRBV19 combines with J gene TRBJ1-2; a weak D match, TRBD1 (6 bases). Germline CDR1 reads LNHDA; CDR2 reads SQIVND (reference sequence). The CDR3 consists of 12 residues. Between the trimmed V and J ends, which lost 5 bases and 7 bases, there was a span of 11 bases. CDR3 loop: CASSLGARGYTF. CDR3 bases: TGTGCCAGTAGTCTGGGGGCGCGTGGCTACACCTTC.

This chain joins TRBV28 and TRBJ1-1; D might be TRBD1 (5 bases). The V gene's germline CDR1 is MDHEN and CDR2 SYDVKM. Trimming cost V 6 bases and J 0 bases, with 11 bases left between them. The CDR3 is 14 amino acids. CDR3 sequence reads: CASRSTGMNTEAFF. CDR3 sequence (DNA): TGTGCCAGCAGATCAACAGGCATGAACACTGAAGCTTTCTTT.

J is TRBJ2-6 and V is TRBV18, with TRBD1 matching over 8 bases. CDR3 length: 16 amino acids. CDR1 is KGHSH, CDR2 LQKENI, per germline. V lost 4 bases, J lost 0 bases, and 2 bases stayed unmatched. The CDR3 coding sequence is TGTGCCAGCTCACGGGACAGGACCTCTGGGGCCAACGTCCTGACTTTC. The encoded protein is CASSRDRTSGANVLTF.

The chain combines TRBV6-5 with TRBJ2-3; D perhaps matches TRBD2 (5 bases). The CDR3 has 15 residues. The germline V gene encodes CDR1 MNHEY and CDR2 SVGAGI. The V end lost 6 bases, the J end lost 2 bases, and 15 bases lay between the germline ends. The CDR3 DNA is TGTGCCAGCAGATACGGGATCCGTTACACAGATACGCAGTATTTT. Translated, it gives CASRYGIRYTDTQYF.

The genes are TRBV9 and TRBJ1-1; TRBD1 matches at 9 bases. Losses at the gene ends were 4 bases for V and 0 bases for J; bases not matched to a gene: 10. Germline CDR1 SGDLS, CDR2 YYNGEE. The CDR3 spans 17 residues. In DNA form, the CDR3 reads TGTGCCAGCAGCCCCCTTTTAGGACAGGGGATGAACACTGAAGCTTTCTTT. Amino acids: CASSPLLGQGMNTEAFF.

This chain connects TRBV7-3 to TRBJ2-1; D is uncertain. This CDR3 contains 14 residues. V shed 2 bases and J shed 8 bases, with 13 bases lying between them. Germline CDR1 is SGHTA and CDR2 is FQGTGA. The CDR3 region has the DNA TGTGCCAGCAGCTTACCGGTTGTCGCACATGAGCAGTTCTTC. Translating gives CASSLPVVAHEQFF.

The CDR3 sequence is CASTNLTGAGELFF. CDR3 bases: TGCGCCAGCACCAATTTGACAGGGGCCGGGGAGCTGTTTTTT. The V and J genes are TRBV5-1 and TRBJ2-2, with 8 bases matching TRBD1. Germline V gene data show CDR1 as SGHRS and CDR2 as YFSETQ. The CDR3 is 14 amino acids. The J segment lost 6 bases and the V segment lost 6 bases, leaving 7 bases of the junction unmatched.

This clone has just a few counts. This sequence joins TRBV4-2 and TRBJ2-7, with D tentatively TRBD2 (5 bases). Germline loops: CDR1 LGHNA, CDR2 YNFKEQ. V lost 0 bases and J lost 4, with 16 bases in between. The CDR3 is made up of 16 amino acids. The CDR3 sequence is CASSQESNSALYEQYF. CDR3 DNA: TGTGCCAGCAGCCAAGAAAGTAATAGCGCCTTGTACGAGCAGTACTTC.

The chain joins TRBV2 to TRBJ2-1; 7 nucleotides agree with TRBD1. V trimming: 6 bases; J trimming: 7 bases; junction bases outside the gene matches: 6. Germline assignment: CDR1 SNHLY and CDR2 FYNNEI. This CDR3 contains 13 residues. The CDR3 coding sequence is TGTGCCAGCAGAAGGACAGGCGTTAATGAGCAGTTCTTC. This codes for CASRRTGVNEQFF.

This clone was counted a few times. V gene TRBV18 combines with J gene TRBJ2-3, with D hard to call. This CDR3 region has 15 residues. V dropped 6 bases and J dropped 3 bases, with 16 bases sitting between them. Germline V gives CDR1 KGHSH, CDR2 LQKENI. This CDR3 reads CASSLGPEKTDTQYF. CDR3 nucleotide sequence: TGTGCCAGCTCGCTAGGGCCCGAAAAAACAGATACGCAGTATTTT.

The genes are TRBV10-1 and TRBJ2-2, with 11 positions matching TRBD2. This CDR3 has 17 residues. V gave up 6 bases and J gave up 4 bases; unmatched junction bases: 10. The V gene's germline CDR1 is WNHNN and CDR2 SYGVQD (reference sequence). The CDR3 region is CASRRRTSGSPTGELFF. The CDR3 DNA reads as TGCGCCAGCAGGAGGCGAACTAGCGGGAGCCCCACCGGGGAGCTGTTTTTT.

Worth noting for this clone: This clone may be a read error of a much larger clone one base away. Other DNA sequences in this sample translate to the same CDR3. The chain carries TRBV6-1 and TRBJ2-3; 9 positions agree with TRBD1. The CDR3 length is 14 residues. CDR1 MNHNS and CDR2 SASEGT come from the germline V gene. CDR3 bases: TGTGCCAGCTCCCCAGGACAGGGGACAGATACACAGTATTTT. As protein: CASSPGQGTDTQYF.

This clone is a singleton in its sample. This sequence joins TRBV10-3 and TRBJ2-3; D may match TRBD1 or TRBD2 (5 bases each). CDR1 is ENHRY and CDR2 is SYGVKD in the germline V gene. The CDR3 consists of 12 residues. V gave up 4 bases and J gave up 6 bases, with 8 bases separating them. CDR3 bases: TGTGCCATCAGTGGTTGGGGGGATACGCAGTATTTT. It translates to CAISGWGDTQYF.